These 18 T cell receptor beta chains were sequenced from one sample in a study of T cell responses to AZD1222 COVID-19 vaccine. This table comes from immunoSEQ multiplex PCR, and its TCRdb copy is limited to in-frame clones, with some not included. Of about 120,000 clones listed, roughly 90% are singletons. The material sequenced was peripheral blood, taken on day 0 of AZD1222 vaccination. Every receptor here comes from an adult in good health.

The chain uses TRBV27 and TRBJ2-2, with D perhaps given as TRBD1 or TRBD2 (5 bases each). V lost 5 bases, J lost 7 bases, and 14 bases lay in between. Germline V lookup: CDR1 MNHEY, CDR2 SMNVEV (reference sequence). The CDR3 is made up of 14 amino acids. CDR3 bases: TGTGCCAGCAGTCCGGGACGACGAAGCGGGGAGCTGTTTTTT. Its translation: CASSPGRRSGELFF.

This chain's CDR3 is CASSQHGGNTGELFF. The CDR3 DNA reads as TGTGCCAGCAGCCAACACGGGGGGAACACCGGGGAGCTGTTTTTT. This chain connects TRBV3-1 (or the pseudogene TRBV3-2) to TRBJ2-2; D might be TRBD2 (6 bases). Trimming pared 2 bases from V and 1 base from J, leaving 8 bases between. The CDR3 has 15 amino acids. Germline CDR1 and CDR2: LGHDT and YNNKEL (reference sequence).

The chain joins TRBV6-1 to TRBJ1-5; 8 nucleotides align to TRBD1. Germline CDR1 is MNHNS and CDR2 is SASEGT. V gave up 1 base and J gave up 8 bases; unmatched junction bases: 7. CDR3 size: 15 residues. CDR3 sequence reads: CASSEEGTGGEPQHF. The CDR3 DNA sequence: TGTGCCAGCAGTGAAGAGGGGACAGGAGGGGAGCCCCAGCATTTT.

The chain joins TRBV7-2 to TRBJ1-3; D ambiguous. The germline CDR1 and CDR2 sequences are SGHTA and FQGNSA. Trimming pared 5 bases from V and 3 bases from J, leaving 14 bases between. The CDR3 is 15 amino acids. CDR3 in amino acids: CASSPGGGFGNTIYF. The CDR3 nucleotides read TGTGCCAGCAGCCCCGGAGGAGGTTTTGGAAACACCATATATTTT.

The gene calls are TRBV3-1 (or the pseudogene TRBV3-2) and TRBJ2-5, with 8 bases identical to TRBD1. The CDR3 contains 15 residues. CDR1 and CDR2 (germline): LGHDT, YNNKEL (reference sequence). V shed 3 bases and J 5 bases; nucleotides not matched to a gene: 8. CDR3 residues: CASSQHHRGSETQYF. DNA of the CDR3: TGTGCCAGCAGCCAGCACCACAGGGGGTCGGAGACCCAGTACTTC.

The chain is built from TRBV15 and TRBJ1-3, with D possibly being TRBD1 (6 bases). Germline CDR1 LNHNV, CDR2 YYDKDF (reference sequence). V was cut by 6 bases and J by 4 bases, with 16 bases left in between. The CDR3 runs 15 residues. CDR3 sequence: CATRPQGHLGNTIYF. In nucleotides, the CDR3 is TGTGCCACCAGACCTCAGGGACATCTCGGAAACACCATATATTTT.

This CDR3 is CASSLGLTGTPYNEQFF. The CDR3 DNA follows: TGCGCCAGCAGCTTGGGGCTCACAGGGACCCCTTACAATGAGCAGTTCTTC. The V and J genes are TRBV5-1 and TRBJ2-1, with D perhaps TRBD1 (6 bases). The CDR3 runs to 17 residues. Between the trimmed V and J ends, which lost 0 bases and 4 bases, there was a span of 17 bases. Germline-derived CDR1 and CDR2 are SGHRS and YFSETQ.

CDR3 bases: TGTGCCAGCAGTTCCTTACAGGGGACTTACACTGAAGCTTTCTTT. Protein: CASSSLQGTYTEAFF. V and J are TRBV6-5 and TRBJ1-1; 7 bases fit TRBD1. Germline V CDR1 and CDR2: MNHEY, SVGAGI. Trimming at V came to 4 bases and at J to 3 bases, leaving 8 bases not matched to a gene. CDR3 length equals 15 residues.

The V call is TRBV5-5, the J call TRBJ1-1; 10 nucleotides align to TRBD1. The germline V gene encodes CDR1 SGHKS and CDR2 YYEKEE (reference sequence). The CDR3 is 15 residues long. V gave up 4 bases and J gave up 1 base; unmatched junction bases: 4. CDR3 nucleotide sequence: TGTGCCAGCAGCGGGGACAGGGGACGGAACACTGAAGCTTTCTTT. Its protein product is CASSGDRGRNTEAFF.

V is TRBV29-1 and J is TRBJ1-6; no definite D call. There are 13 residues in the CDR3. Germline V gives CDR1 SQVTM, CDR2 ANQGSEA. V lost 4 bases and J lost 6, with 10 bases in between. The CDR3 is CSVAEGGNSPLHF. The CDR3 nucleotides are TGCAGCGTTGCCGAGGGCGGTAATTCACCCCTCCACTTT.

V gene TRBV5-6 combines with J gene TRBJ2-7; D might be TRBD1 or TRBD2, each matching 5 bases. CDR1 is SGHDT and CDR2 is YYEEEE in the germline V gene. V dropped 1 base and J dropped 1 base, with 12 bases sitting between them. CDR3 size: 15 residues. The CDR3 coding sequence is TGTGCCAGCAGCTTGTTACGGGGCCCTTCCTACGAGCAGTACTTC. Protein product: CASSLLRGPSYEQYF.

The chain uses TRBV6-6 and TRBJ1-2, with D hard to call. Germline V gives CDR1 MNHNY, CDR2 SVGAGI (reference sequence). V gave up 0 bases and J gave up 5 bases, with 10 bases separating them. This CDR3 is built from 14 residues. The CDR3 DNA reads TGTGCCAGCAGTTACTCGGTCCCAATTTATGGCTACACCTTC. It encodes CASSYSVPIYGYTF.

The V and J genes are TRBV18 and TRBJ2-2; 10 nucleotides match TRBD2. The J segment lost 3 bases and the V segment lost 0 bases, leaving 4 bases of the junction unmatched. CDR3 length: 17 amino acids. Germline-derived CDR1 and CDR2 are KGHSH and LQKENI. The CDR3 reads CASSPPGTSDYTGELFF. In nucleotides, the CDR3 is TGTGCCAGCTCACCACCTGGGACTAGCGATTACACCGGGGAGCTGTTTTTT.

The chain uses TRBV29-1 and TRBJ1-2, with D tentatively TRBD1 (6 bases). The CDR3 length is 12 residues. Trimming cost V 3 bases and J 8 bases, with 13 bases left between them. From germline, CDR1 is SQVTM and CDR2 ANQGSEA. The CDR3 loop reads CSVDGTYEGYTF. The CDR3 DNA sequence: TGCAGCGTTGATGGGACATACGAAGGCTACACCTTC.

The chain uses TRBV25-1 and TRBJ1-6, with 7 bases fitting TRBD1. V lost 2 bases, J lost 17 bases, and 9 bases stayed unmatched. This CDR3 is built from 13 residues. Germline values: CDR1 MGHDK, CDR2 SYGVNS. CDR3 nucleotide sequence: TGTGCCAGCAGTGAAGAAGGCGCCAGGGGGATCCACTTT. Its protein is CASSEEGARGIHF.

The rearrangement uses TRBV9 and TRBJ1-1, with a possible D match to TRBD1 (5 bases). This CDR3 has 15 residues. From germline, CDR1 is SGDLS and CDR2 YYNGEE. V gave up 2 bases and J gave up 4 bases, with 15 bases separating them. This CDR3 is CASSVEGPGGTEAFF. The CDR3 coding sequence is TGTGCCAGCAGCGTGGAAGGACCGGGGGGCACTGAAGCTTTCTTT.

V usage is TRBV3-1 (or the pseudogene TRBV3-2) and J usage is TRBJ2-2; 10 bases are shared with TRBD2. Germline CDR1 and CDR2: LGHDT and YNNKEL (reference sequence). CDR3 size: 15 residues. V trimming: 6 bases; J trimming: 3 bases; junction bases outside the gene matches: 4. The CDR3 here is CASSPGTSDTGELFF. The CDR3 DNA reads TGTGCCAGCAGTCCAGGGACTAGCGACACCGGGGAGCTGTTTTTT.

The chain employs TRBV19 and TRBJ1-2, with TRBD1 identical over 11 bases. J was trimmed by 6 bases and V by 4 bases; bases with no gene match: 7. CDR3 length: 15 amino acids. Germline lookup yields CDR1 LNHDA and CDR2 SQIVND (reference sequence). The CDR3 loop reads CASSSRTGGLDGYTF. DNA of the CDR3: TGTGCCAGTAGTAGTCGGACAGGGGGCCTCGATGGCTACACCTTC.